This entry features one T cell receptor beta chain sequence. The target antigen is unknown. This entry comes from a study of lymphopenia after photon versus proton radiotherapy. The assay was immunoSEQ multiplex PCR, and TCRdb's table has in-frame clones only and misses some. The data hold tens of thousands of clones, with 85% observed a single time. Germline values: CDR1 SGDLS, CDR2 YYNGEE. The CDR3 is 15 amino acids. The V gene lost 4 bases and the J gene lost 4 bases, with 17 bases spanning the gap. Whole-study findings and limits: Survival link was tested only in deceased patients; proton benefit remains a possibility.

Sample: peripheral blood, taken from a patient treated with photon-based radiotherapy. This rearrangement joins TRBV9 to TRBJ1-1; D unclear. This sequence was found in a man in his 60s with pancreatic cancer. In DNA form, the CDR3 reads TGTGCCAGCAGCTCACCGACGGGTCGGGTCACTGAAGCTTTCTTT. Translating it yields CASSSPTGRVTEAFF.